Given below is one TCR beta chain in context. Sequencing was performed with immunoSEQ multiplex PCR; in TCRdb, only in-frame clones are kept and a portion is missing. The sample has about 180,000 clones; about 80% are singletons. This record belongs to a study of blood T cell repertoires in COVID-19. The CDR3 spans 15 residues. The ends lost 2 bases at V and 3 bases at J; junction bases unmatched: 3. The germline gives CDR1 MNHEY, CDR2 SVGAGI. The source is a woman in her seventies with acute or convalescent COVID-19. The J gene is TRBJ2-2, the V gene TRBV6-5; 7 bases map to TRBD1. The source material was peripheral blood. In DNA form, the CDR3 reads TGTGCCAGCAGTTACGACGACAGGGACACCGGGGAGCTGTTTTTT. This translates into CASSYDDRDTGELFF.